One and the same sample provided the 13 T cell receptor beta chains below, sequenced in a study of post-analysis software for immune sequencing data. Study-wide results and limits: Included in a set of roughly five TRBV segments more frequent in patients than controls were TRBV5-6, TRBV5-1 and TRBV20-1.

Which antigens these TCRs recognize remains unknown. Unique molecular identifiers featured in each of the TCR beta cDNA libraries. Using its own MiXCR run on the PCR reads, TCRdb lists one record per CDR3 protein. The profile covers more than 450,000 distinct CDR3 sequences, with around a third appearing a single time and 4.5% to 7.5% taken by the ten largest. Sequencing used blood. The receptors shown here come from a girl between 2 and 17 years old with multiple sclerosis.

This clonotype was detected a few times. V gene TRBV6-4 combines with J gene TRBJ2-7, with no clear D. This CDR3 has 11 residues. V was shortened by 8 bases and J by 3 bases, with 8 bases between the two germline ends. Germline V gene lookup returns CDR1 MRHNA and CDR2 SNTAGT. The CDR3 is CASRRGYEQYF. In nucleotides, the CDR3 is TGTGCCAGCCGGAGAGGCTACGAGCAGTACTTC.

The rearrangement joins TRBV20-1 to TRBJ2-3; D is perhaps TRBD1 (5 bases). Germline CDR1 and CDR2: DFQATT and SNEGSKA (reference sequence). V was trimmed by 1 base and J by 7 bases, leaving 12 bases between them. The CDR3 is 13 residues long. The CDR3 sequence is CSARGGPTNTQYF. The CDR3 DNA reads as TGCAGTGCTAGAGGGGGCCCTACTAATACGCAGTATTTT.

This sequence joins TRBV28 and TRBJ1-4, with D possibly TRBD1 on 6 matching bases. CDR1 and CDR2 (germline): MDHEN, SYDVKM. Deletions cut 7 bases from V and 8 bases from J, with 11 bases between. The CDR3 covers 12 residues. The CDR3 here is CASKGVREKLFF. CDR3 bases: TGTGCCAGCAAGGGGGTTCGGGAAAAACTGTTTTTT.

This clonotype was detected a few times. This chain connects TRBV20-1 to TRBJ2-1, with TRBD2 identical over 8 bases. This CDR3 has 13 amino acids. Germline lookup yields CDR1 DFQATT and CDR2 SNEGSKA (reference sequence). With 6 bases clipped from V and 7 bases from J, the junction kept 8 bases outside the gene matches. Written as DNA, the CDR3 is TGCAGTGCCCTAGGGCAGCGGGGGAATGAGCAGTTCTTC. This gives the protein CSALGQRGNEQFF.

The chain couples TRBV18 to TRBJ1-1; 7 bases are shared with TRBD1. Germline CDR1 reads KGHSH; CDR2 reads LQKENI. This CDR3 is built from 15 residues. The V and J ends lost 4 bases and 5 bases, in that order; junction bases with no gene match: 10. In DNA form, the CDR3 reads TGTGCCAGCTCACTCGACCAGGGGGTGGGGACTGAAGCTTTCTTT. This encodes CASSLDQGVGTEAFF.

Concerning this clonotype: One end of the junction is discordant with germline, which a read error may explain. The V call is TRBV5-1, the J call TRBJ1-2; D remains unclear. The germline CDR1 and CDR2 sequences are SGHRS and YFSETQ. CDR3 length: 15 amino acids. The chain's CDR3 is CASSFHPPGNYGYTF. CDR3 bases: TGCGCCAGTAGCTTTCATCCTCCGGGTAACTATGGCTACACCTTC.

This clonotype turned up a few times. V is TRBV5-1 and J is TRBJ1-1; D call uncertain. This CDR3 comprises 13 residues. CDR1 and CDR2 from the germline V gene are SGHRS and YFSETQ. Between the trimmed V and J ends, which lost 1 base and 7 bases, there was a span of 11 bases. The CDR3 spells CASSLKTTGEAFF. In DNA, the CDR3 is TGCGCCAGCAGCTTGAAGACAACGGGTGAAGCTTTCTTT.

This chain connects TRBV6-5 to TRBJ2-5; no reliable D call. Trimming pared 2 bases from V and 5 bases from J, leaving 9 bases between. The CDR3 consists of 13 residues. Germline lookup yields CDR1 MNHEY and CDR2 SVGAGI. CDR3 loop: CASSYRIEETQYF. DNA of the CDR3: TGTGCCAGCAGTTACAGGATAGAGGAGACCCAGTACTTC.

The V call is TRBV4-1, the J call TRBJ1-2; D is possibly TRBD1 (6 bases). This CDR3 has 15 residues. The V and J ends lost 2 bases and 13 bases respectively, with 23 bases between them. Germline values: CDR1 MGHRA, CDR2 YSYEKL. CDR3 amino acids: CASSQQETGIYGCTF. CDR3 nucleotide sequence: TGCGCCAGCAGCCAACAAGAGACAGGAATCTATGGTTGCACCTTC.

The CDR3, as DNA: TGTGCCAGCAGCGTAGACAGGTCTTCACCCCTCCACTTT. Amino acids: CASSVDRSSPLHF. The chain uses TRBV9 and TRBJ1-6; weak D call: TRBD1 (5 bases). The CDR3 length is 13 residues. V lost 0 bases, J lost 9 bases, and 7 bases lay in between. The germline CDR1 and CDR2 sequences are SGDLS and YYNGEE.

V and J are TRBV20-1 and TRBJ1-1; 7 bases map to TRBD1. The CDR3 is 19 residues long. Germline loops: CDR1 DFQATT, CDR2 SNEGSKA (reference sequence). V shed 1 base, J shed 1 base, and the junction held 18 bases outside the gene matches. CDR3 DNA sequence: TGCAGTGCTAGAGTCCCCAGAACCGGGACAGTGAGAGCGAACACTGAAGCTTTCTTT. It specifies CSARVPRTGTVRANTEAFF.

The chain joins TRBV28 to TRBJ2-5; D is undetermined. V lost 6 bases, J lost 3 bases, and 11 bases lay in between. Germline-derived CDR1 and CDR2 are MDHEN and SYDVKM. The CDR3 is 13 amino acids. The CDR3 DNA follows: TGTGCCAGCAGCCAATACAGAGAAGAGACCCAGTACTTC. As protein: CASSQYREETQYF.

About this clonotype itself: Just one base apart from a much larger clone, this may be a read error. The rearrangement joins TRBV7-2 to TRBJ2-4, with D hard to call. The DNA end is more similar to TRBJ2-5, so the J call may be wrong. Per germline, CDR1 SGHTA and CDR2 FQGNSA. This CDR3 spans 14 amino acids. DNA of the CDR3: TGTACCAGCAGCTTAGAAGCATTGCTAGAGACCCAGTACTTC. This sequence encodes CTSSLEALLETQYF.